The T cell receptor beta chain described here comes from a study of cytomegalovirus exposure and HLA in healthy donors. Study-wide context: One earlier analysis, a look at about 179 million T cells, found 100 million to 130 million unique TCR beta sequences. Findings of the study overall: Many donors carried some public TCRs, although rarity characterized most TCR sequences. About 180 TCR beta chains were listed as cytomegalovirus-associated.

Comment on this clone: Its antigen is not known.

The PCR made use of 60 Vbeta and 13 Jbeta primers. Generated by immunoSEQ multiplex PCR, the TCRdb table keeps only in-frame clones and is missing some. The data contain about 150,000 clones, 82% of them seen just once; the ten biggest clones take up approximately 6.1%. Germline CDR1 SNHLY, CDR2 FYNNEI. V shed 8 bases, J shed 5 bases, and the junction held 12 bases outside the gene matches. The CDR3 loop spans 15 amino acids. Sequenced material: PBMCs. This TCR was recovered from a man younger than 45 in good health and CMV-seropositive. This chain links TRBV2 with TRBJ1-5; 7 bases fit TRBD1. The CDR3 loop reads CASAPDREAHQPQHF. CDR3 bases: TGTGCCAGCGCCCCCGACAGGGAGGCCCATCAGCCCCAGCATTTT.